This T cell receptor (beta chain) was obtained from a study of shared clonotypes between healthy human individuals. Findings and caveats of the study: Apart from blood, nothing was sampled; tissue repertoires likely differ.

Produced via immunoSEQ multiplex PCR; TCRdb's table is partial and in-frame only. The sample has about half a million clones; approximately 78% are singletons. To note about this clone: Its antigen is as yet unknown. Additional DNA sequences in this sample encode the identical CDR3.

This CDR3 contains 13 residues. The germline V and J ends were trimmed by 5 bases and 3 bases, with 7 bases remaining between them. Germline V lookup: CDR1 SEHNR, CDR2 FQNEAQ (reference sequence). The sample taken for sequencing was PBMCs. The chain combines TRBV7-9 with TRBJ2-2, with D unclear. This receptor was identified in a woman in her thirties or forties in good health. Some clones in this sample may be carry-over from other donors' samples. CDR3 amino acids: CASSLRDTGELFF. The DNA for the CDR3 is TGTGCCAGCAGCCTCCGGGACACCGGGGAGCTGTTTTTT.